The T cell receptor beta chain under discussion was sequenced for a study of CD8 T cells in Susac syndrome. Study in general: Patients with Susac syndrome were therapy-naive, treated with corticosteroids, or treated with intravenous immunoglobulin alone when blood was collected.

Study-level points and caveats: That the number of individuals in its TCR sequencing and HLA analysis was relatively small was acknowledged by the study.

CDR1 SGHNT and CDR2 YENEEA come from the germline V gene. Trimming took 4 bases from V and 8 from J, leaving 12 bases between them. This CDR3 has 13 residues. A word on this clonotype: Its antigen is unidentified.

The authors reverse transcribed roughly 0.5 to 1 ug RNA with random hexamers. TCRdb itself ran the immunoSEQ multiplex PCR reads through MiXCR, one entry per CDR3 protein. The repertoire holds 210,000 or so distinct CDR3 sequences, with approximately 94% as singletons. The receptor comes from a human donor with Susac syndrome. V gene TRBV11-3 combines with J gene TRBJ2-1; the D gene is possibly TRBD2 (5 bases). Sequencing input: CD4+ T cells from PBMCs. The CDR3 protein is CASSSGSTDEQFF. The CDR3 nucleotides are TGTGCCAGCAGCTCGGGATCCACCGATGAGCAGTTCTTC.